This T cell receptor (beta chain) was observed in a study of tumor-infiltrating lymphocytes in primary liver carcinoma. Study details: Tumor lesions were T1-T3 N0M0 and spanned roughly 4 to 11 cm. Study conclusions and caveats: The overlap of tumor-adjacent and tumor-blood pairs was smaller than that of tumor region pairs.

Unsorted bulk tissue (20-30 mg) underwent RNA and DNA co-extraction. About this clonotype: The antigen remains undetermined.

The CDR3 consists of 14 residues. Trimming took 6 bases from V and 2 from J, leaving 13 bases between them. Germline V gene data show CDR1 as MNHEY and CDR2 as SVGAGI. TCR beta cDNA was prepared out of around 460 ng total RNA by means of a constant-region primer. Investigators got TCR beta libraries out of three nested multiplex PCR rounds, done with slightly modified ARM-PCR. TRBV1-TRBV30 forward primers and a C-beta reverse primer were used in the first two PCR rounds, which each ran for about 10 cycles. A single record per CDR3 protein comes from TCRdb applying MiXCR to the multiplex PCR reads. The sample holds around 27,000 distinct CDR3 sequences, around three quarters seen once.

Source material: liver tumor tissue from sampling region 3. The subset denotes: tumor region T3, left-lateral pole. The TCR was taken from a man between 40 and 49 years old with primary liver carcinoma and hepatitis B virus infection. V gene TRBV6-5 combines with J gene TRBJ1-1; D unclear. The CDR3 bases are TGTGCCAGCAGAATCGGACTTCCAAACACTGAAGCTTTCTTT. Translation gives CASRIGLPNTEAFF.